Listed below are T cell receptor beta chains from one sample, sequenced in a study of blood T cells in healthy people across ages. TCRdb re-called the 5' RACE reads through MiXCR, storing one row per CDR3 protein. Of around 1.7 million distinct CDR3 sequences in the sample, 28% are singletons; the top ten hold roughly 8%. The specimen was blood. The receptors derive from a woman aged 25 to 39 in good health. Each CDR3 is given with its conserved first and last residue. A D gene is named only where the DNA matches it firmly. Only part of the rows carry a size: once, few, many, or a class if the clone is expanded.

CDR3aa	CDR3nt	v_gene	j_gene	abundance	d_gene
CASSFPSGGEADTQYF	TGTGCCAGCAGCTTTCCTAGCGGGGGGGAGGCAGATACGCAGTATTTT	TRBV13	TRBJ2-3	.	TRBD2
CASSQPQHPYEQYF	TGTGCCAGCAGCCAACCTCAGCACCCGTACGAGCAGTACTTC	TRBV3-1	TRBJ2-7	many	.
CASSSNTGTGVGEQYF	TGCGCCAGCAGCTCTAATACCGGGACAGGGGTTGGCGAGCAGTACTTC	TRBV5-1	TRBJ2-7	many	TRBD1
CSANSGPRGADTQYF	TGCAGTGCTAATAGCGGACCCCGGGGAGCAGATACGCAGTATTTT	TRBV20-1	TRBJ2-3	few	.
CASKQGPSSYEQYF	TGTGCCAGCAAGCAGGGACCCAGCTCCTACGAGCAGTACTTC	TRBV7-2	TRBJ2-7	few	.
CASSFGRGGGETQYF	TGTGCCAGCAGTTTTGGTCGCGGGGGGGGAGAGACCCAGTACTTC	TRBV12-3/TRBV12-4	TRBJ2-5	many	TRBD2
CASIHYNSPLHF	TGTGCCAGCATTCACTATAATTCACCCCTCCACTTT	TRBV2	TRBJ1-6	.	.
CASRTRTAYEQYF	TGTGCCAGCCGGACGAGGACAGCCTACGAGCAGTACTTC	TRBV6-2/TRBV6-3	TRBJ2-7	few	.
CASSYWGNSYSEQFF	TGTGCCAGCAGTTACTGGGGGAACTCCTACAGTGAGCAGTTCTTC	TRBV6-2/TRBV6-3	TRBJ2-1	.	.
CASSPTGGAREKLFF	TGTGCCAGCAGTCCTACAGGGGGCGCGAGAGAAAAACTGTTTTTT	TRBV12-3/TRBV12-4	TRBJ1-4	few	TRBD1
CASKRSAGGFYNEQFF	TGTGCCAGCAAGAGGTCGGCGGGGGGTTTCTACAATGAGCAGTTCTTC	TRBV27	TRBJ2-1	.	TRBD2
CSARAARNLGHEQFF	TGCAGTGCTAGAGCTGCCAGGAATTTGGGCCATGAGCAGTTCTTC	TRBV20-1	TRBJ2-1	few	.
CSADLEAGVVNEQFF	TGCAGTGCTGATCTTGAAGCGGGAGTCGTCAATGAGCAGTTCTTC	TRBV20-1	TRBJ2-1	many	TRBD2
CASSIGGGGYEQYF	TGTGCCAGCAGCATAGGAGGGGGCGGCTACGAGCAGTACTTC	TRBV28	TRBJ2-7	few	.
CASSLDGGRWETQYF	TGTGCCAGCAGCTTAGACGGGGGAAGATGGGAGACCCAGTACTTC	TRBV7-2	TRBJ2-5	few	.
CATSSLAGGPVPTDTQYF	TGTGCCACCAGCAGTCTAGCGGGAGGCCCGGTCCCCACAGATACGCAGTATTTT	TRBV15	TRBJ2-3	few	TRBD2
CASSLDSSEQYF	TGTGCCAGCAGCCTGGACAGTTCCGAGCAGTACTTC	TRBV5-1	TRBJ2-7	many	.
CASSLARNREIPYEQYF	TGTGCCAGCAGCTTAGCAAGAAATCGGGAGATCCCCTACGAGCAGTACTTC	TRBV7-9	TRBJ2-7	few	.
CASSSYRTGNNEQFF	TGTGCCAGCAGCTCTTATAGGACAGGGAACAATGAGCAGTTCTTC	TRBV5-6	TRBJ2-1	few	TRBD1
CSARDTEQGRTYGNTF	TGCAGTGCTAGGGACACAGAACAGGGTCGGACCTATGGCAACACCTTC	TRBV20-1	TRBJ1-2	few	.
CASSIPGAGYGYTF	TGTGCCAGCAGTATCCCAGGGGCTGGCTATGGCTACACCTTC	TRBV12-3/TRBV12-4	TRBJ1-2	few	.
CASSFAGGSNTEAFF	TGCGCCAGCAGCTTCGCAGGCGGCTCGAACACTGAAGCTTTCTTT	TRBV5-1	TRBJ1-1	few	.
CSAREGGTGSAEAFF	TGCAGTGCTAGAGAGGGTGGGACAGGGAGCGCTGAAGCTTTCTTT	TRBV20-1	TRBJ1-1	.	TRBD1
CASSFATQYF	TGTGCCAGCAGTTTCGCGACCCAGTACTTC	TRBV12-3/TRBV12-4	TRBJ2-5	many	.
CASSLMRQGATEAFF	TGTGCCAGCAGCTTAATGAGACAGGGGGCCACTGAAGCTTTCTTT	TRBV7-2	TRBJ1-1	few	TRBD1
CASSEPTSGYNEQYF	TGCGCCAGCAGTGAACCGACTAGCGGGTACAATGAGCAGTACTTC	TRBV10-1	TRBJ2-5	few	TRBD2
CASSFLVTGDTQYF	TGTGCCAGCAGTTTCCTAGTGACAGGAGATACGCAGTATTTT	TRBV28	TRBJ2-3	many	.
CASTGTGGRSLMYF	TGTGCCAGTACCGGGACAGGGGGCCGGTCCCTAATGTATTTT	TRBV12-3/TRBV12-4	TRBJ2-3	.	TRBD1
CAGSASTDTQYF	TGTGCCGGCAGCGCCTCCACAGATACACAGTATTTT	TRBV7-2	TRBJ2-3	.	.
CATGDRGRNEQFF	TGTGCCACCGGGGACAGGGGAAGGAATGAGCAGTTCTTC	TRBV27	TRBJ2-1	.	TRBD1
CASSFPTGTSTDTQYF	TGTGCCAGCAGCTTCCCTACAGGGACTAGCACAGATACGCAGTATTTT	TRBV5-5	TRBJ2-3	.	.
CAGSVEQGAYNEQYF	TGTGCCGGCAGCGTAGAACAGGGGGCCTACAATGAGCAGTACTTC	TRBV9	TRBJ2-7	.	TRBD1
CAISLGQGKTEAFF	TGTGCCATCAGCTTGGGACAGGGAAAAACTGAAGCTTTCTTT	TRBV10-3	TRBJ1-1	few	TRBD1
CATSRETGRSYEQYF	TGTGCCACCAGCAGAGAAACAGGGCGGTCTTACGAGCAGTACTTC	TRBV15	TRBJ2-7	.	.
CASSTLSGMDEQYF	TGTGCCAGCAGCACCCTCTCTGGGATGGACGAGCAGTACTTC	TRBV9	TRBJ2-7	many	.
CASSLARSGGLTDTQYF	TGCGCCAGCAGCTTGGCGAGGAGCGGGGGGCTCACAGATACGCAGTATTTT	TRBV5-1	TRBJ2-3	few	TRBD2
CASSLAGQPGTEAFF	TGCGCCAGCAGCTTGGCCGGGCAGCCGGGGACTGAAGCTTTCTTT	TRBV5-1	TRBJ1-1	few	.
CSARAGPGRAWHEQFF	TGCAGTGCTAGAGCCGGCCCCGGGAGGGCCTGGCATGAGCAGTTCTTC	TRBV20-1	TRBJ2-1	.	TRBD2
CASSLLRDSGANVLTF	TGTGCCAGCAGCTTACTGCGGGACTCTGGGGCCAACGTCCTGACTTTC	TRBV7-9	TRBJ2-6	many	.